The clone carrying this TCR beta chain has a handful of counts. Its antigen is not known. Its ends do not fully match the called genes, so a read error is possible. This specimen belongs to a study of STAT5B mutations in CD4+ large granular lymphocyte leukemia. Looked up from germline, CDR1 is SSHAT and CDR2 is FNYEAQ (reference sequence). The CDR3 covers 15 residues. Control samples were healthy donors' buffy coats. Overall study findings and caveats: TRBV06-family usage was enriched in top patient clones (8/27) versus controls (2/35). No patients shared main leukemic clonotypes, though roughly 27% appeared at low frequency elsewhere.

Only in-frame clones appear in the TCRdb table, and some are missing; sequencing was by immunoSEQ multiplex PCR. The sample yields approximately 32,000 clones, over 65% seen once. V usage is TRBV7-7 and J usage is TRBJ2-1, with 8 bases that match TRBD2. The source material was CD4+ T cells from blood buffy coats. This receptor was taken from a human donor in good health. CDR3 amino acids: CASSLERGGYNEQFF. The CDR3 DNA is TGTGCTAGCAGCTTAGAACGGGGGGGCTACAATGAGCAGTTCTTC.